This record looks at one TCR beta chain sequence and its context. The antigen is not known. Noted time point: recipient sample about 28 days before transplant, after cytoreduction. This record comes from a study of T cell clonotyping in hematopoietic cell transplantation. The CDR3 has 13 amino acids. V lost 2 bases, J lost 8 bases, and 12 bases lay in between. Germline V gene sequence: CDR1 SNHLY, CDR2 FYNNEI. Produced via immunoSEQ multiplex PCR; TCRdb's table is partial and in-frame only. The sample records tens of thousands of clones, less than 85% being singletons. The study, taken as a whole, reports: Graft donor and pretransplant recipient Inverse Simpson Index values predicted broader posttransplant TCR diversity. At the given depth, recipient repertoires were over 97% de novo clonotypes.

The TCR comes from a man in his sixties with acute myeloid leukemia. Some clones in this sample may be carry-over from other donors' samples. The chain employs TRBV2 and TRBJ1-2; D may be TRBD1 (6 bases). This specimen consisted of peripheral blood mononuclear cells, obtained before stem cell transplant. The CDR3 sequence is CASSELGGRGYTF. The CDR3 DNA reads TGTGCCAGCAGTGAACTTGGGGGCCGGGGCTACACCTTC. The full variable domain, in which reference TRBV2 and TRBJ1-2 provide the parts outside the CDR3, is EPEVTQTPSHQVTQMGQEVILRCVPISNHLYFYWYRQILGQKVEFLVSFYNNEISEKSEIFDDQFSVERPDGSNFTLKIRSTKLEDSAMYFCASSELGGRGYTFGSGTRLTVV.